This TCR beta chain was retrieved from a study of shared clonotypes between healthy human individuals. Findings and limits, study-wide: Clonotype sharing among donors, it was expected, would be affected by sequencing depth.

Concerning this clone: Its antigen is as yet unknown.

Recent vaccinations or acute infections were absent in the healthy HIV-negative adult donors. CD4+ cells were split into CD45RA+ naive and CD45RA-negative memory subsets. Germline values: CDR1 WSHSY, CDR2 SAAADI. V lost 8 bases, J lost 5 bases, and 16 bases lay in between. CDR3 size: 15 residues. Running of the assay took place at deep level. Produced via immunoSEQ multiplex PCR; TCRdb's table is partial and in-frame only. The sample has some 1 million clones; about 75% are singletons. This chain links TRBV10-2 with TRBJ1-6, with no clear D. The sequence was obtained from a man between 18 and 29 years old in good health. Source material: memory CD4+ T cells sorted from blood. The sample's subset: CD45RA-negative fraction. CDR3 amino acids: CASRDNRADNSPLHF. Here the CDR3 DNA reads TGCGCCAGCCGGGATAACCGGGCCGATAATTCACCCCTCCACTTT.